The present entry profiles one TCR beta chain with its context. What it binds is unknown. This sample was taken from a study of T cell responses to AZD1222 COVID-19 vaccine. Study results and caveats: Spike was spanned by vaccine-associated CD4 TCRs, with dominance at 160-218 and 743-854. There were mostly white British donors and more females than males, and clonal diversity was possibly underestimated.

V lost 5 bases to trimming and J lost 6 bases, with 14 bases between them. The CDR3 is 14 residues long. The V gene's germline CDR1 is MDHEN and CDR2 SYDVKM. Assay used: immunoSEQ multiplex PCR; TCRdb lists only in-frame clones, some missing. The sample lists 150,000 to 200,000 clones, around 89% occurring once. J is TRBJ2-1 and V is TRBV28; a weak D match, TRBD1 (6 bases). The clonotype comes from an adult in good health. This specimen was peripheral blood, taken on day 0 of AZD1222 vaccination. CDR3 nucleotide sequence: TGTGCCAGCAGTAGATATGGACAGAGCAATGAGCAGTTCTTC. It codes for CASSRYGQSNEQFF.